The 25 T cell receptor beta chains below come from one sample, sequenced in a study of control samples from healthy donors and cancer patients. Repertoires were generated with immunoSEQ multiplex PCR, while TCRdb's copy carries only in-frame clones and drops some. The table has 130,000 to 150,000 clones, about 93% seen once. The source material was PBMCs. These receptor sequences come from a man aged 60 to 69 with colorectal cancer.

The chain uses TRBV10-3 and TRBJ1-2; TRBD1 matches 7 bases. CDR1 ENHRY and CDR2 SYGVKD come from the germline V gene. The V gene end was trimmed by 7 bases and the J gene end by 8 bases; junction bases not matched to a gene: 16. This CDR3 region has 15 residues. CDR3 sequence: CAIMTGTAGIGGYTF. The DNA of the CDR3 is TGTGCCATCATGACCGGGACAGCCGGAATCGGGGGCTACACCTTC.

The chain combines TRBV4-1 with TRBJ2-5; a weak D match, TRBD2 (6 bases). CDR3 length: 15 residues. Germline CDR1 MGHRA, CDR2 YSYEKL. The V gene lost 3 bases and the J gene lost 5 bases, with 16 bases spanning the gap. In DNA, the CDR3 is TGCGCCAGCAGCCATGCCGCGGGGCCTGGGGAGACCCAGTACTTC. This gives the protein CASSHAAGPGETQYF.

V gene TRBV12-3 or TRBV12-4 combines with J gene TRBJ1-4; 11 positions match TRBD1. This CDR3 has 13 amino acids. J was trimmed by 9 bases and V by 6 bases; bases with no gene match: 3. The CDR3 reads CASRGTGGQKLFF. The CDR3 bases are TGTGCCAGCAGAGGGACAGGGGGGCAAAAACTGTTTTTT.

This clone was observed a handful of times. This chain uses TRBV9 with TRBJ2-7, with TRBD1 identical over 8 bases. Germline trimming cut 3 bases from V and 0 bases from J; bases unmatched to any gene: 5. This CDR3 region has 15 residues. Germline V lookup: CDR1 SGDLS, CDR2 YYNGEE. CDR3 residues: CASSEGQDFSYEQYF. CDR3 nucleotides: TGTGCCAGCAGCGAGGGACAGGACTTCTCCTACGAGCAGTACTTC. Full variable domain (missing parts from reference TRBV9 and TRBJ2-7): DSGVTQTPKHLITATGQRVTLRCSPRSGDLSVYWYQQSLDQGLQFLIQYYNGEERAKGNILERFSAQQFPDLHSELNLSSLELGDSALYFCASSEGQDFSYEQYFGPGTRLTVT.

The V and J genes are TRBV6-4 and TRBJ2-2, with TRBD1 matching over 9 bases. This CDR3 contains 16 residues. Germline CDR1 MRHNA, CDR2 SNTAGT. The J segment lost 4 bases and the V segment lost 6 bases, leaving 9 bases of the junction unmatched. CDR3 nucleotide sequence: TGTGCCAGCAGCCCTACCGGGACAGGGCCCACCGGGGAGCTGTTTTTT. Translated, it gives CASSPTGTGPTGELFF.

This clone appeared a single time. The chain recombines TRBV7-6 with TRBJ2-6; 7 bases align to TRBD1. Germline V gene sequence: CDR1 SGHVS, CDR2 FNYEAQ. Trimming took 5 bases from V and 0 from J; bases not matched to a gene: 7. CDR3 length: 17 amino acids. In DNA, the CDR3 is TGTGCCAGCAGCCCCGACAGGGTGAGCTCTGGGGCCAACGTCCTGACTTTC. Translating gives CASSPDRVSSGANVLTF.

This chain joins TRBV19 and TRBJ1-1, with TRBD1 matching over 10 bases. CDR1 is LNHDA, CDR2 SQIVND, per germline (reference sequence). V was pared by 7 bases and J by 5 bases, with 16 bases of the junction left unmatched. The CDR3 contains 17 residues. The CDR3 DNA sequence: TGTGCCAGTATCGGACAACCGGGACAGGGGTACGGGACTGAAGCTTTCTTT. As protein: CASIGQPGQGYGTEAFF.

V and J are TRBV7-2 and TRBJ1-6; unclear D gene. The CDR3 is made up of 14 amino acids. With 1 base removed from V and 7 bases from J, the gap between germline ends came to 8 bases. Germline CDR1 reads SGHTA; CDR2 reads FQGNSA. DNA for the CDR3: TGTGCCAGCAGCTTAGACAGCCCCAATTCACCCCTCCACTTT. It encodes CASSLDSPNSPLHF.

The chain links TRBV19 to TRBJ2-1, with 9 bases identical to TRBD1. The V gene's germline CDR1 is LNHDA and CDR2 SQIVND (reference sequence). V was clipped by 1 base and J by 9 bases; unmatched bases: 7. This CDR3 spans 15 amino acids. The CDR3 nucleotides read TGTGCCAGTAGTATAGGAGGGACAGGGTATGGTGAGCAGTTCTTC. Protein: CASSIGGTGYGEQFF. The whole variable domain, filled in from reference TRBV19 and TRBJ2-1, reads DGGITQSPKYLFRKEGQNVTLSCEQNLNHDAMYWYRQDPGQGLRLIYYSQIVNDFQKGDIAEGYSVSREKKESFPLTVTSAQKNPTAFYLCASSIGGTGYGEQFFGPGTRLTVL.

V gene TRBV11-2 combines with J gene TRBJ2-3, with D possibly being TRBD1 (6 bases). V lost 6 bases, J lost 7 bases, and 17 bases lay in between. CDR1 and CDR2 (germline): SGHAT, FQNNGV. This CDR3 is built from 14 residues. CDR3 in amino acids: CASRTLQGPYTQYF. Written as DNA, the CDR3 is TGTGCCAGCAGAACCCTCCAGGGGCCATATACGCAGTATTTT.

V and J are TRBV19 and TRBJ1-5, with D hard to call. Per germline, CDR1 LNHDA and CDR2 SQIVND (reference sequence). The CDR3 is 14 amino acids. V lost 4 bases, J lost 0 bases, and 7 bases lay in between. For the CDR3, the DNA is TGTGCCAGTAGTACCACCTATAGCAATCAGCCCCAGCATTTT. As protein: CASSTTYSNQPQHF. The entire variable domain, with the rest obtained from reference TRBV19 and TRBJ1-5, is as follows: DGGITQSPKYLFRKEGQNVTLSCEQNLNHDAMYWYRQDPGQGLRLIYYSQIVNDFQKGDIAEGYSVSREKKESFPLTVTSAQKNPTAFYLCASSTTYSNQPQHFGDGTRLSIL.

The V and J genes are TRBV5-4 and TRBJ1-2, with no clear D. The CDR3 is 14 residues long. The V gene lost 4 bases and the J gene lost 4 bases, with 14 bases spanning the gap. CDR1 and CDR2 (germline): SGHNT, YYREEE (reference sequence). The CDR3 here is CASSLDEGFYGYTF. The CDR3 coding sequence is TGTGCCAGCAGCCTGGATGAAGGCTTCTATGGCTACACCTTC.

Remarks on this clone: The junction does not match germline at one end; this may be a read error. This specimen includes other DNA sequences encoding the same CDR3. The chain is built from TRBV18 and TRBJ2-2; 9 bases agree with TRBD1. Germline V lookup: CDR1 KGHSH, CDR2 LQKENI. The CDR3 is 15 residues long. The CDR3 region is CASSSGQGNTGELFF. CDR3 DNA: TGTGCCAGCTCATCAGGACAGGGGAACACCGGGGAGCTGTTCTTT.

The chain employs TRBV7-9 and TRBJ2-3, with D possibly being TRBD1 (5 bases). Trimming left V 5 bases short and J 5 bases short, with 17 bases between. The CDR3 is 15 residues long. Germline-derived CDR1 and CDR2 are SEHNR and FQNEAQ (reference sequence). The CDR3 is CASSRPVGVGDTQYF. The CDR3, as DNA: TGTGCCAGCAGCCGGCCCGTAGGGGTTGGAGATACGCAGTATTTT.

This chain joins TRBV5-4 and TRBJ2-7; D call uncertain. The germline gives CDR1 SGHNT, CDR2 YYREEE (reference sequence). V shed 0 bases and J shed 3 bases, with 10 bases lying between them. CDR3 size: 14 residues. CDR3 sequence (DNA): TGTGCCAGCAGCTTGGCGGGCAGACACTACGAGCAGTACTTC. Its translation: CASSLAGRHYEQYF.

This chain joins TRBV7-9 and TRBJ1-2; D uncertain. The CDR3 totals 15 residues. CDR1 is SEHNR and CDR2 is FQNEAQ in the germline V gene (reference sequence). Trimming shortened V by 4 bases and J by 4 bases, and 16 bases separated the two germline ends. The chain's CDR3 is CASSSIRDMGYGYTF. CDR3 nucleotides: TGTGCCAGCAGCTCAATCCGGGATATGGGCTATGGCTACACCTTC.

The rearrangement joins TRBV5-6 to TRBJ1-2; D is uncertain. The CDR3 has 15 amino acids. The germline V and J ends were trimmed by 3 bases and 8 bases, with 20 bases remaining between them. Germline values: CDR1 SGHDT, CDR2 YYEEEE. The CDR3 bases are TGTGCCAGCAGCTCTTTTGCTGCTCGGGCGAGGGGCTACACCTTC. Residues: CASSSFAARARGYTF. Full variable domain (outside the CDR3, taken from reference TRBV5-6 and TRBJ1-2): DAGVTQSPTHLIKTRGQQVTLRCSPKSGHDTVSWYQQALGQGPQFIFQYYEEEERQRGNFPDRFSGHQFPNYSSELNVNALLLGDSALYLCASSSFAARARGYTFGSGTRLTVV.

The V call is TRBV6-2 or TRBV6-3, the J call TRBJ2-3; D is unclear. The CDR3 has 14 residues. The ends were cut back, 3 bases at V and 1 base at J, with 8 bases in the middle. Germline assignment: CDR1 MNHEY and CDR2 SVGEGT. CDR3 sequence reads: CASSYGWGTDTQYF. In DNA, the CDR3 is TGTGCCAGCAGTTATGGCTGGGGCACAGATACGCAGTATTTT.

The gene calls are TRBV5-8 and TRBJ1-4; maybe TRBD1 (6 bases). Germline V gene sequence: CDR1 SGHTS, CDR2 YDEGEE. The length of the CDR3 is 15 residues. Trimming took 0 bases from V and 8 from J, leaving 14 bases between them. The CDR3 nucleotides are TGTGCCAGCAGCTTGGCCAGTGGGGGCTGGGAAAAACTGTTTTTT. It codes for CASSLASGGWEKLFF.

V usage is TRBV6-6 and J usage is TRBJ1-5; D is undetermined. V was trimmed by 2 bases and J by 2 bases, leaving 10 bases between them. This CDR3 has 15 amino acids. Germline values: CDR1 MNHNY, CDR2 SVGAGI (reference sequence). CDR3 bases: TGTGCCAGCAGTTACGCGACTAATGGCAATCAGCCCCAGCATTTT. Protein: CASSYATNGNQPQHF.

The rearrangement joins TRBV6-2 or TRBV6-3 to TRBJ2-2; TRBD2 might be the D (6 bases). The germline gives CDR1 MNHEY, CDR2 SVGEGT. The CDR3 length is 15 residues. V gave up 5 bases and J gave up 6 bases, with 16 bases separating them. CDR3 nucleotides: TGTGCCAGCAGTCTGTCCGGGAGACGGGCCGGGGAGCTGTTTTTT. It is translated as CASSLSGRRAGELFF.

The genes are TRBV3-1 (or the pseudogene TRBV3-2) and TRBJ2-7; possible D gene TRBD1, 6 bases. Germline values: CDR1 LGHDT, CDR2 YNNKEL (reference sequence). This CDR3 contains 12 residues. Trimming removed 2 bases at V and 4 bases at J, with 6 bases between. The CDR3 is CASSQTGYEQYF. CDR3 coding DNA: TGTGCCAGCAGCCAAACAGGGTACGAGCAGTACTTC.

This rearrangement joins TRBV28 to TRBJ1-1; 9 bases line up with TRBD1. Looked up from germline, CDR1 is MDHEN and CDR2 is SYDVKM. CDR3 length: 14 residues. Trimming removed 7 bases from V and 1 base from J; junction bases left unmatched: 4. The DNA for the CDR3 is TGTGCCAGCACCCACAGGGGGCGGAACACTGAAGCTTTCTTT. Translation gives CASTHRGRNTEAFF.

This chain links TRBV24-1 with TRBJ2-5; tentative D call: TRBD2 (7 bases). V was cut by 5 bases and J by 5 bases, with 17 bases left in between. This CDR3 is built from 15 residues. Germline V gene data show CDR1 as KGHDR and CDR2 as SFDVKD. The CDR3 loop is CATSGRGGAGETQYF. The DNA of the CDR3 is TGTGCCACCAGTGGAAGAGGGGGGGCCGGGGAGACCCAGTACTTC.

The V call is TRBV18, the J call TRBJ2-5, with D perhaps TRBD1 or TRBD2 (5 bases each). V lost 2 bases, J lost 4 bases, and 11 bases lay in between. This CDR3 comprises 14 residues. The germline V gene has CDR1 KGHSH and CDR2 LQKENI. The CDR3 region is CASSPFSGAETQYF. CDR3 coding DNA: TGTGCCAGCTCACCATTCTCCGGGGCAGAGACCCAGTACTTC. Looking up the rest from reference TRBV18 and TRBJ2-5 gives the full variable domain: NAGVMQNPRHLVRRRGQEARLRCSPMKGHSHVYWYRQLPEEGLKFMVYLQKENIIDESGMPKERFSAEFPKEGPSILRIQQVVRGDSAAYFCASSPFSGAETQYFGPGTRLLVL.